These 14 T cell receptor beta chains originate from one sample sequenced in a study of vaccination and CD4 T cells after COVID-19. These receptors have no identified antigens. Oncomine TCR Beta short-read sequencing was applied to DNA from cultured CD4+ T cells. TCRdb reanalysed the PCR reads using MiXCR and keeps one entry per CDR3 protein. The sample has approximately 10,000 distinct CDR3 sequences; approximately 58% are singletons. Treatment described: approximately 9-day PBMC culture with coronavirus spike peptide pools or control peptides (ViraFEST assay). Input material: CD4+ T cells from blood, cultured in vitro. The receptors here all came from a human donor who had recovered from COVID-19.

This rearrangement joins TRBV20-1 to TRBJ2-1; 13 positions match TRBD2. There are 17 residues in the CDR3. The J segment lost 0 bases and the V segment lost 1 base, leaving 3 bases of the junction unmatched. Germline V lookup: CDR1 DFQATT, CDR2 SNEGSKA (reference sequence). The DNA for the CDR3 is TGCAGTGCTAGAGGTCGGACTAGCGGGAGCTCCTACAATGAGCAGTTCTTC. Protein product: CSARGRTSGSSYNEQFF.

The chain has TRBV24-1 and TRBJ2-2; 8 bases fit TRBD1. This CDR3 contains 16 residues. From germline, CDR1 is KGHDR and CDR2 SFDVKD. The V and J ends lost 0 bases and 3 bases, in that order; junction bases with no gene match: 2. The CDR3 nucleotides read TGTGCCACCAGTGATTTGGCAGGGGGCGACACCGGGGAGCTGTTTTTT. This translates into CATSDLAGGDTGELFF.

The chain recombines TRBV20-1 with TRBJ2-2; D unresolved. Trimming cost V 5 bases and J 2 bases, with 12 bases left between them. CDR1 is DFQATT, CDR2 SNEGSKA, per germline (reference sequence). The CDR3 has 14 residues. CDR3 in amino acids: CSAQEPQNTGELFF. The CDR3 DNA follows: TGCAGTGCTCAGGAGCCGCAAAACACCGGGGAGCTGTTTTTT.

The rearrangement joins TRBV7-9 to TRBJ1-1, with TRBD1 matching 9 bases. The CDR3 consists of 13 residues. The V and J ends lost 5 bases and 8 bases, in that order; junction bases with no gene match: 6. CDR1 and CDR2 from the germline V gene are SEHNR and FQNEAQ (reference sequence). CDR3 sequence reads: CASSLLGQGEAFF. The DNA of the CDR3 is TGTGCCAGCAGCCTCCTCGGACAGGGGGAAGCTTTCTTT. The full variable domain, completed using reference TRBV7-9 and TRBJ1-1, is DTGVSQNPRHKITKRGQNVTFRCDPISEHNRLYWYRQTLGQGPEFLTYFQNEAQLEKSRLLSDRFSAERPKGSFSTLEIQRTEQGDSAMYLCASSLLGQGEAFFGQGTRLTVV.

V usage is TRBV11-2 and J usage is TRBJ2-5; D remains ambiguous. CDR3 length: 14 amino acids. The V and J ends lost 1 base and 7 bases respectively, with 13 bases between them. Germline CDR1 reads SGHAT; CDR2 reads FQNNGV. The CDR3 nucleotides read TGTGCCAGCAGCTTAGTTTCTGCCTCGGGGACCCAGTACTTC. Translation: CASSLVSASGTQYF. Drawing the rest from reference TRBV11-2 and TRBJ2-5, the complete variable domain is EAGVAQSPRYKIIEKRQSVAFWCNPISGHATLYWYQQILGQGPKLLIQFQNNGVVDDSQLPKDRFSAERLKGVDSTLKIQPAKLEDSAVYLCASSLVSASGTQYFGPGTRLLVL.

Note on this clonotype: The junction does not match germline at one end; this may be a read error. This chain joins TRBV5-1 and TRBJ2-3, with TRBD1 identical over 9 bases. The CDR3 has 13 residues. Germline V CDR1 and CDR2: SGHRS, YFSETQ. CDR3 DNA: TGTGCCAGCAGCACAGGGGGCTCAGATACGCAGTATTTT. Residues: CASSTGGSDTQYF.

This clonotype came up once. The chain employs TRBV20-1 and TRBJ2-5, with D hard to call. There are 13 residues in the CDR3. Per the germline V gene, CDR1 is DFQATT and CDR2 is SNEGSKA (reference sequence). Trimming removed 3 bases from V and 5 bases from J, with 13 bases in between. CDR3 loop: CSARSAGEETQYF. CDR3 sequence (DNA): TGCAGTGCTAGGAGCGCCGGAGAGGAGACCCAGTACTTC.

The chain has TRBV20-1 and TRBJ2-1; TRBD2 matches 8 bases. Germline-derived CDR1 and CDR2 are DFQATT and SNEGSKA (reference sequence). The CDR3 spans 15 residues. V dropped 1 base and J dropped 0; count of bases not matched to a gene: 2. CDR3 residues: CSARVLAGSYNEQFF. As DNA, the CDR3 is TGCAGTGCTAGAGTCCTAGCGGGCTCCTACAATGAGCAGTTCTTC.

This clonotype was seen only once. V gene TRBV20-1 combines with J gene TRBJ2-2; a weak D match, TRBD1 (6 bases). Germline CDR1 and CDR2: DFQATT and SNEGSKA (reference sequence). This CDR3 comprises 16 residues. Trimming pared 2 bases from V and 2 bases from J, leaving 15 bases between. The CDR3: CSARSTRTANTGELFF. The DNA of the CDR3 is TGCAGTGCTAGATCGACGAGGACAGCTAACACCGGGGAGCTGTTTTTT.

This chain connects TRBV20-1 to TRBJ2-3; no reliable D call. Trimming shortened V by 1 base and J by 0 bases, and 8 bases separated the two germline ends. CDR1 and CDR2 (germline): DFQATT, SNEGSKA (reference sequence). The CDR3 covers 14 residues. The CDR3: CSARVQTSTDTQYF. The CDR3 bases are TGCAGTGCTAGAGTTCAAACTAGCACAGATACGCAGTATTTT.

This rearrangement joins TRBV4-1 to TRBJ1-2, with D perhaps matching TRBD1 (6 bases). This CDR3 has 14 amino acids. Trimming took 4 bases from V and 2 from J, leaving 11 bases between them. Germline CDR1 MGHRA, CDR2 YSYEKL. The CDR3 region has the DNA TGCGCCAGCAGCCCGAGACAGGACAACTATGGCTACACCTTC. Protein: CASSPRQDNYGYTF.

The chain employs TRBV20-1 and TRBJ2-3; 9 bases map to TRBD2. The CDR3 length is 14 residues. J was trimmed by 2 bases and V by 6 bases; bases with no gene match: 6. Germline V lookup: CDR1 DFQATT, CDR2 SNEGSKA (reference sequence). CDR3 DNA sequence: TGCAGTGCCAGGGGGACTAGCACCACAGATACGCAGTATTTT. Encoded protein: CSARGTSTTDTQYF.

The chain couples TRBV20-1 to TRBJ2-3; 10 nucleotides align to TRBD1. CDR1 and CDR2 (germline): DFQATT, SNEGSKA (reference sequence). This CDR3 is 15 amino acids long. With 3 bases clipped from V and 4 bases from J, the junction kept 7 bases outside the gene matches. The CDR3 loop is CSASPGTGVSDTQYF. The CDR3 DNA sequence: TGCAGTGCTAGCCCCGGGACAGGGGTTTCAGATACGCAGTATTTT.

CDR3 bases: TGTGCCACCAGGAGGGGCACCACCTACGAGCAGTACTTC. This encodes CATRRGTTYEQYF. The J gene is TRBJ2-7, the V gene TRBV11-2, with a weak D call TRBD2 (6 bases). Germline CDR1 reads SGHAT; CDR2 reads FQNNGV. CDR3 length equals 13 residues. V dropped 10 bases and J dropped 2 bases, with 15 bases sitting between them.